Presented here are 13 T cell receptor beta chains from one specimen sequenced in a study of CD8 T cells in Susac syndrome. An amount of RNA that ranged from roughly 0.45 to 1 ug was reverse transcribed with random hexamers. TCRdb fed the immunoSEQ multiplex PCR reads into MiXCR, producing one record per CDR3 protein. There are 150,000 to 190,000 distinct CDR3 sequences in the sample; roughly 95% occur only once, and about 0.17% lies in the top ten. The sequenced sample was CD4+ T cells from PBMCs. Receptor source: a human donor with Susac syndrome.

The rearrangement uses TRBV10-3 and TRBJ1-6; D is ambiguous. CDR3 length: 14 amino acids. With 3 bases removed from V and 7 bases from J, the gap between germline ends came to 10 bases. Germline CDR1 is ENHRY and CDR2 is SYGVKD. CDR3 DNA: TGTGCCATCAGTGACGCCCGAGGGAATTCACCCCTCCACTTT. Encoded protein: CAISDARGNSPLHF.

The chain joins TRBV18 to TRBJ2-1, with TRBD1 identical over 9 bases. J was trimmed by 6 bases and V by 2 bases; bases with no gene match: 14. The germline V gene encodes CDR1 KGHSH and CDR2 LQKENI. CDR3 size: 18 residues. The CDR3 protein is CASSPFYSGTGTPNEQFF. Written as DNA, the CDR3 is TGTGCCAGCTCACCATTTTACTCCGGGACAGGGACCCCCAATGAGCAGTTCTTC.

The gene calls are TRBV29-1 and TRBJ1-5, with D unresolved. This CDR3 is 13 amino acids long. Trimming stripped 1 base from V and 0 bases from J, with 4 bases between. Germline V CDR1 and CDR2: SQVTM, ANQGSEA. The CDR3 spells CSVEGDSNQPQHF. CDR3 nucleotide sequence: TGCAGCGTTGAAGGGGATAGCAATCAGCCCCAGCATTTT.

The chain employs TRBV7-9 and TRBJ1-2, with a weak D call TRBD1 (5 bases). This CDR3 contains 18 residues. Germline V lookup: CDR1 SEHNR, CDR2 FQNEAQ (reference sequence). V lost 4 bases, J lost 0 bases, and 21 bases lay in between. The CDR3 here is CASSSPADGHSANYGYTF. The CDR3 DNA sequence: TGTGCCAGCAGCTCCCCGGCGGACGGACACTCAGCTAACTATGGCTACACCTTC. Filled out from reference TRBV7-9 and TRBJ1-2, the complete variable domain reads DTGVSQNPRHKITKRGQNVTFRCDPISEHNRLYWYRQTLGQGPEFLTYFQNEAQLEKSRLLSDRFSAERPKGSFSTLEIQRTEQGDSAMYLCASSSPADGHSANYGYTFGSGTRLTVV.

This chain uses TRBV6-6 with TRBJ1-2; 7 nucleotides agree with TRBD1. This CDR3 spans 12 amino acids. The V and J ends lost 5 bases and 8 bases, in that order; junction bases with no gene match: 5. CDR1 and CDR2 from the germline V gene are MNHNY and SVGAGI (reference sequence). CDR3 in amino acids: CASSKDRVGYTF. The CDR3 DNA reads TGTGCCAGCAGTAAAGACAGGGTCGGCTACACCTTC.

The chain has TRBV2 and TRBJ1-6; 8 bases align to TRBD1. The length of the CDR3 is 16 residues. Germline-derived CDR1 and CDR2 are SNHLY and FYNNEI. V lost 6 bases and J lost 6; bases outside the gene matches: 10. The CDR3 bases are TGTGCCAGCAGCGTTTTGCCCGACAGGGGTAATTCACCCCTCCACTTT. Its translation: CASSVLPDRGNSPLHF.

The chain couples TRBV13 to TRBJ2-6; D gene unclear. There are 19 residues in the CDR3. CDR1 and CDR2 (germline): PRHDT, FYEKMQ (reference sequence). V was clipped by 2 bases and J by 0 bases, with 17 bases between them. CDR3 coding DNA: TGTGCCAGCAGCTTATCGGAAAGATCTTCTCACTCTGGGGCCAACGTCCTGACTTTC. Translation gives CASSLSERSSHSGANVLTF.

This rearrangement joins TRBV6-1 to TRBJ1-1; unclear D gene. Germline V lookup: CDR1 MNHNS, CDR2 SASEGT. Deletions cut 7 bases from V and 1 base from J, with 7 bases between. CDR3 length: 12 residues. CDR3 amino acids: CASMKRNTEAFF. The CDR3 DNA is TGTGCCAGCATGAAGCGGAACACTGAAGCTTTCTTT.

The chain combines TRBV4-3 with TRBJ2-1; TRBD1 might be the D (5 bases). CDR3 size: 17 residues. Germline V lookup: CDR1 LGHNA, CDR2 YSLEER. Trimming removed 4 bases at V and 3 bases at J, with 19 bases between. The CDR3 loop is CASSRRTQLWDYNEQFF. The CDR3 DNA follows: TGCGCCAGCAGCCGCCGGACACAACTATGGGACTACAATGAGCAGTTCTTC.

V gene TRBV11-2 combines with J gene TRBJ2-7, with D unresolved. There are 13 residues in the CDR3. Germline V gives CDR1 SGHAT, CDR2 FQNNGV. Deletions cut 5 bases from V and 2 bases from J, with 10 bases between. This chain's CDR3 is CASSPPYTYEQYF. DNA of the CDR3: TGTGCCAGCAGCCCCCCTTATACCTACGAGCAGTACTTC.

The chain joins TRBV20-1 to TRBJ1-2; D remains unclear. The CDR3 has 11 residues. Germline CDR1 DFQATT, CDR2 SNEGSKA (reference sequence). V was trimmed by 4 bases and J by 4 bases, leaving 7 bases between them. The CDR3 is CSATRSYGYTF. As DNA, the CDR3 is TGCAGTGCTACTAGATCCTATGGCTACACCTTC.

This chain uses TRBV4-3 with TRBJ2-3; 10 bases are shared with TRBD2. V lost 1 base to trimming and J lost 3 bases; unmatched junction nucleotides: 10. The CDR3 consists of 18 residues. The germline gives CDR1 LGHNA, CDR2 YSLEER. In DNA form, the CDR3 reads TGCGCCAGCAGCCAAGCCCCTTCGAGCGGGGGGGCAACAGATACGCAGTATTTT. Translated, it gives CASSQAPSSGGATDTQYF.

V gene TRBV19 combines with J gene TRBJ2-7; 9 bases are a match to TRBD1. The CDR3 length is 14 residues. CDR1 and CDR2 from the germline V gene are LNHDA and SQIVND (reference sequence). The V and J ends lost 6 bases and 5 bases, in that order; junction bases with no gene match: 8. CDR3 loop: CASRQTGGSDEQYF. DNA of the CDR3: TGTGCCAGTAGACAAACAGGGGGCAGCGACGAGCAGTACTTC.